The TCR beta chain described here comes from a study of blood T cell repertoires in COVID-19. Trimming took off 6 bases at V and 5 bases at J, with 16 bases between the two ends. The length of the CDR3 is 14 residues. CDR1 and CDR2 from the germline V gene are MDHEN and SYDVKM. In the authors' methods: Reference gene primer amplification gave nucleated cell count estimates. The assay was immunoSEQ multiplex PCR, and TCRdb's table has in-frame clones only and misses some. Clone size and the V and J calls come from that table; the DNA yielded D and trimming. The sample contains under 95,000 clones, about 82% of which appear only once.

J is TRBJ1-2 and V is TRBV28, with a weak D call TRBD1 (5 bases). Material for sequencing was peripheral blood. This TCR came from a man between 50 and 59 years old with COVID-19, enrolled during active disease. CDR3 sequence: CASRVAGFFYGYTF. CDR3 DNA sequence: TGTGCCAGCAGAGTCGCAGGGTTCTTTTATGGCTACACCTTC.